This passage covers 26 T cell receptor beta chains from one sample sequenced in a study of blood T cell repertoires in COVID-19. The assay was immunoSEQ multiplex PCR, and TCRdb's table has in-frame clones only and misses some. The sample includes some 190,000 clones, around nine tenths of them seen just once. Sequenced: peripheral blood. The source of these receptors is a middle-aged woman who had recovered from COVID-19.

This clone showed up just once. The chain employs TRBV21-1 and TRBJ2-2; TRBD1, the D gene given by the table, was not confirmed from the DNA. TRBV21-1 is tagged as a pseudogene. The CDR3 extends over 16 amino acids. The CDR3 here is CASSPGRGANTGELFF. The CDR3 nucleotides read TGTGCCAGCAGCCCAGGTAGGGGCGCTAACACCGGGGAGCTGTTTTTT.

The J gene is TRBJ2-7, the V gene TRBV27; 11 bases fit TRBD2. The trim removed 5 bases at V and 5 bases at J, leaving 8 bases unmatched. The V gene's germline CDR1 is MNHEY and CDR2 SMNVEV (reference sequence). This CDR3 has 15 amino acids. The CDR3 DNA sequence: TGTGCCAGCAGTCCAGCCTCTAGCGGGAGGAACGAGCAGTACTTC. The encoded protein is CASSPASSGRNEQYF.

CDR3 sequence: CASSIGASASEQFF. DNA for the CDR3: TGTGCCAGTAGTATAGGGGCTAGCGCGAGTGAGCAGTTCTTC. The V and J genes are TRBV19 and TRBJ2-1; D possibly corresponds to TRBD2 (6 bases). The germline V gene has CDR1 LNHDA and CDR2 SQIVND (reference sequence). V was clipped by 1 base and J by 9 bases, with 13 bases between them. The CDR3 runs to 14 residues. Complete variable domain (other parts from reference TRBV19 and TRBJ2-1): DGGITQSPKYLFRKEGQNVTLSCEQNLNHDAMYWYRQDPGQGLRLIYYSQIVNDFQKGDIAEGYSVSREKKESFPLTVTSAQKNPTAFYLCASSIGASASEQFFGPGTRLTVL.

The chain links TRBV7-6 to TRBJ2-6; possibly TRBD1 for D (7 bases). V was pared by 1 base and J by 2 bases, with 12 bases between. The CDR3 is 17 amino acids. CDR1 and CDR2 (germline): SGHVS, FNYEAQ. The CDR3 region has the DNA TGTGCCAGCAGCTTAGAGGCAGGGGGGCCTGGGGCCAACGTCCTGACTTTC. Protein sequence: CASSLEAGGPGANVLTF. Supplemented by reference TRBV7-6 and TRBJ2-6, the full variable domain reads GAGVSQSPRYKVTKRGQDVALRCDPISGHVSLYWYRQALGQGPEFLTYFNYEAQQDKSGLPNDRFSAERPEGSISTLTIQRTEQRDSAMYRCASSLEAGGPGANVLTFGAGSRLTVL.

V and J are TRBV7-9 and TRBJ2-3, with TRBD2 matching over 9 bases. After removal of 4 bases from V and 5 bases from J, the junction contained 4 bases not matched to a gene. The germline V gene has CDR1 SEHNR and CDR2 FQNEAQ (reference sequence). The CDR3 runs 14 residues. The CDR3 sequence is CASSWTSVQDTQYF. The CDR3 DNA follows: TGTGCCAGCAGCTGGACTAGCGTTCAAGATACGCAGTATTTT.

This sequence joins TRBV7-9 and TRBJ2-7, with D possibly being TRBD1 (5 bases). This CDR3 is 14 amino acids long. From germline, CDR1 is SEHNR and CDR2 FQNEAQ (reference sequence). The V end was cut by 1 base, the J end by 5 bases, with 12 bases between. The CDR3 DNA follows: TGTGCCAGCAGCTTAGACCTTCAGGGCCACGAGCAGTACTTC. Its protein is CASSLDLQGHEQYF.

The chain employs TRBV3-1 (or the pseudogene TRBV3-2) and TRBJ2-7; 7 positions agree with TRBD1. The V gene's germline CDR1 is LGHDT and CDR2 YNNKEL (reference sequence). The CDR3 runs 14 residues. J was trimmed by 2 bases and V by 5 bases; bases with no gene match: 6. For the CDR3, the DNA is TGTGCCAGCAGCTATACGGGACAGACCTACGAGCAGTACTTC. Protein sequence: CASSYTGQTYEQYF.

This clone has just a few counts. V and J are TRBV27 and TRBJ2-2; 8 nucleotides match TRBD1. This CDR3 has 16 amino acids. Germline V gene lookup returns CDR1 MNHEY and CDR2 SMNVEV (reference sequence). With V trimmed by 7 bases and J by 4 bases, 11 bases remained unmatched. CDR3 amino acids: CASNDLGQGGTGELFF. CDR3 bases: TGTGCCAGCAACGACCTCGGACAGGGCGGCACCGGGGAGCTGTTTTTT.

V usage is TRBV19 and J usage is TRBJ2-7, with D perhaps matching TRBD1 (6 bases). The germline V gene encodes CDR1 LNHDA and CDR2 SQIVND (reference sequence). V was pared by 5 bases and J by 4 bases, with 15 bases between. This CDR3 region has 14 residues. CDR3 sequence reads: CASSPPGDIYEQYF. CDR3 nucleotide sequence: TGTGCCAGTAGTCCCCCTGGGGACATTTACGAGCAGTACTTC.

This clone appeared once. The chain employs TRBV2 and TRBJ2-5, with TRBD2 identical over 10 bases. The V segment lost 8 bases and the J segment 3 bases; nucleotides outside the gene matches: 6. Germline V lookup: CDR1 SNHLY, CDR2 FYNNEI. This CDR3 region has 14 residues. For the CDR3, the DNA is TGTGCCAGCGGACCTAGCGGGAGAGAAGAGACCCAGTACTTC. Translating gives CASGPSGREETQYF.

The chain employs TRBV6-5 and TRBJ2-7, with 8 bases identical to TRBD2. Germline CDR1 is MNHEY and CDR2 is SVGAGI. V shed 5 bases, J shed 1 base, and the junction held 4 bases outside the gene matches. The CDR3 spans 14 residues. CDR3 in amino acids: CASSRGGRSYEQYF. CDR3 nucleotide sequence: TGTGCCAGCAGTCGGGGGGGAAGGTCCTACGAGCAGTACTTC.

The chain links TRBV15 to TRBJ1-1, with 8 bases identical to TRBD1. Germline V gives CDR1 LNHNV, CDR2 YYDKDF (reference sequence). V shed 5 bases, J shed 4 bases, and the junction held 6 bases outside the gene matches. There are 14 residues in the CDR3. This chain's CDR3 is CATSDGTGSTEAFF. CDR3 DNA: TGTGCCACCAGCGACGGGACAGGATCCACTGAAGCTTTCTTT.

The chain uses TRBV24-1 and TRBJ2-4, with D perhaps matching TRBD2 (5 bases). Germline assignment: CDR1 KGHDR and CDR2 SFDVKD. V was clipped by 10 bases and J by 0 bases, with 12 bases between them. The CDR3 covers 14 residues. CDR3 bases: TGTGCCACGACGGGGTCGCTAGCCAAAAACATTCAGTACTTC. Protein sequence: CATTGSLAKNIQYF.

A remark on this clone: The limits of the CDR3 on the DNA are not certain, so only TCRdb's listed CDR3 is given. This sequence joins TRBV19 and TRBJ1-5. The CDR3 is 12 amino acids in total, end residues counted. CDR1 LNHDA and CDR2 SQIVND come from the germline V gene (reference sequence). The CDR3 is CASTSGNQPQHF.

The rearrangement joins TRBV10-3 to TRBJ2-1, with 10 bases that match TRBD2. Trimming took 7 bases from V and 3 from J; bases not matched to a gene: 6. Germline CDR1 is ENHRY and CDR2 is SYGVKD. The CDR3 totals 15 residues. CDR3 residues: CAITPGLANYNEQFF. In DNA form, the CDR3 reads TGTGCCATCACCCCGGGACTAGCGAACTACAATGAGCAGTTCTTC.

This chain connects TRBV29-1 to TRBJ1-2; 8 bases are a match to TRBD1. The CDR3 is 13 residues long. The germline V gene has CDR1 SQVTM and CDR2 ANQGSEA. Trimming removed 7 bases from V and 5 bases from J; junction bases left unmatched: 9. The CDR3 region is CSAPQGATYGYTF. The CDR3 nucleotides read TGCAGCGCTCCCCAGGGGGCGACTTATGGCTACACCTTC.

The V call is TRBV18, the J call TRBJ2-7; D unclear. This CDR3 is 15 amino acids long. Germline V CDR1 and CDR2: KGHSH, LQKENI. Trimming shortened V by 0 bases and J by 3 bases, and 12 bases separated the two germline ends. This CDR3 is CASSPPQTLNYEQYF. The CDR3, as DNA: TGTGCCAGCTCACCACCTCAGACACTGAACTACGAGCAGTACTTC.

This rearrangement joins TRBV7-9 to TRBJ1-4; the D is unclear. The CDR3 runs to 13 residues. The V and J ends lost 3 bases and 5 bases respectively, with 7 bases between them. CDR1 and CDR2 (germline): SEHNR, FQNEAQ (reference sequence). CDR3 region: CASSFGSNEKLFF. The CDR3 nucleotides are TGTGCCAGCAGCTTCGGGTCAAATGAAAAACTGTTTTTT.

This clone has a single count. The chain couples TRBV11-1 to TRBJ2-1; weak D call: TRBD2 (5 bases). The CDR3 has 14 amino acids. Trimming cost V 0 bases and J 8 bases, with 11 bases left between them. Germline V lookup: CDR1 SGHAT, CDR2 FQDESV (reference sequence). The CDR3 protein is CASSLAGNSHEQFF. The CDR3, as DNA: TGTGCCAGCAGCTTAGCCGGGAACTCCCATGAGCAGTTCTTC.

The chain combines TRBV6-2 or TRBV6-3 with TRBJ2-1; no reliable D call. The CDR3 is 15 amino acids. V was trimmed by 2 bases and J by 0 bases, leaving 8 bases between them. The germline CDR1 and CDR2 sequences are MNHEY and SVGEGT. CDR3 bases: TGTGCCAGCAGTTACACGAGGAGCTCCTACAATGAGCAGTTCTTC. This sequence encodes CASSYTRSSYNEQFF.

The chain has TRBV2 and TRBJ1-6; possibly TRBD1 for D (5 bases). The CDR3 totals 14 residues. In germline, CDR1 is SNHLY, CDR2 FYNNEI. V lost 10 bases and J 10 bases, leaving 20 bases between the germline ends. The chain's CDR3 is CAITPSGEYSPLHF. The CDR3 nucleotides read TGTGCCATTACACCGTCGGGGGAGTACTCACCCCTCCACTTT.

This clone has a single count. J is TRBJ2-3 and V is TRBV19; 8 bases align to TRBD2. V shed 3 bases and J 1 base; nucleotides not matched to a gene: 12. CDR3 length equals 18 residues. Germline CDR1 is LNHDA and CDR2 is SQIVND (reference sequence). The CDR3 spells CASSMKVRKTSGTDTQYF. DNA of the CDR3: TGTGCCAGTAGTATGAAAGTGAGGAAGACTAGCGGCACAGATACGCAGTATTTT.

The V gene is TRBV20-1, the J gene TRBJ2-1, with 7 bases lining up with TRBD2. Looked up from germline, CDR1 is DFQATT and CDR2 is SNEGSKA (reference sequence). After removal of 3 bases from V and 0 bases from J, the junction contained 5 bases not matched to a gene. The CDR3 length is 15 residues. In DNA form, the CDR3 reads TGCAGTGCTAGTCAGGGCGGGAGCTCCTACAATGAGCAGTTCTTC. It codes for CSASQGGSSYNEQFF.

The chain uses TRBV6-5 and TRBJ2-7, with D tentatively TRBD2 (5 bases). The germline V gene encodes CDR1 MNHEY and CDR2 SVGAGI. The length of the CDR3 is 11 residues. V was cut by 2 bases and J by 7 bases, with 6 bases left in between. CDR3 amino acids: CASSYTGEQYF. For the CDR3, the DNA is TGTGCCAGCAGTTACACGGGGGAGCAGTACTTC.

The genes are TRBV14 and TRBJ2-3; D ambiguous. There are 17 residues in the CDR3. Germline V gene lookup returns CDR1 SGHDN and CDR2 FVKESK. Between the trimmed V and J ends, which lost 1 base and 2 bases, there was a span of 16 bases. For the CDR3, the DNA is TGTGCCAGCAGCCAAGGTGGTACTATCAGAACCACAGATACGCAGTATTTT. It yields the protein CASSQGGTIRTTDTQYF.

The chain uses TRBV3-1 (or the pseudogene TRBV3-2) and TRBJ1-2; a possible D gene is TRBD1 (6 bases). CDR1 is LGHDT, CDR2 YNNKEL, per germline (reference sequence). Trimming took 3 bases from V and 8 from J, leaving 13 bases between them. The CDR3 extends over 13 amino acids. This CDR3 reads CASSQRTGRGYTF. The DNA of the CDR3 is TGTGCCAGCAGCCAGAGAACAGGGCGCGGCTACACCTTC.